These 5 T cell receptor beta chains were sequenced from one sample in a study of T cell repertoires in cytomegalovirus infection. TCRdb reprocessed the reads with MiXCR, giving one entry per CDR3 protein. The sample holds 100,000 or so distinct CDR3 sequences; about a quarter are singletons and the top ten take more than 35%. Sequencing was performed on CD8+ T cells from PBMCs. These receptors were collected from a human donor in good health (CMV status not recorded). Some clones in this sample may be carry-over from other donors' samples.

This clonotype was observed at least ten times. The J gene is TRBJ1-1, the V gene TRBV12-3 or TRBV12-4; maybe TRBD1 (6 bases). The CDR3 contains 15 residues. V was trimmed by 3 bases and J by 6 bases, leaving 17 bases between them. This CDR3 is CASSFPVQGFPEAFF. The CDR3 DNA is TGTGCCAGCAGTTTCCCGGTACAGGGTTTCCCTGAAGCTTTCTTT.

This clonotype was seen only a few times. The chain couples TRBV28 to TRBJ1-1; possibly TRBD1 for D (6 bases). This CDR3 contains 14 residues. CDR1 MDHEN and CDR2 SYDVKM come from the germline V gene. V dropped 6 bases and J dropped 1 base, with 12 bases sitting between them. This chain's CDR3 is CASSLRTENTEAFF. CDR3 DNA sequence: TGTGCCAGCAGCTTGAGGACAGAGAACACTGAAGCTTTCTTT.

The chain carries TRBV5-6 and TRBJ2-1; D unclear. The CDR3 is 13 residues long. CDR1 SGHDT and CDR2 YYEEEE come from the germline V gene. Trimming shortened V by 3 bases and J by 0 bases, and 4 bases separated the two germline ends. The CDR3 protein is CASSSGSYNEQFF. The CDR3, as DNA: TGTGCCAGCAGCTCCGGCTCCTACAATGAGCAGTTCTTC.

The chain combines TRBV4-1 with TRBJ2-7; the match to TRBD1 covers 8 bases. The CDR3 is 21 residues long. Germline values: CDR1 MGHRA, CDR2 YSYEKL. V lost 2 bases, J lost 5 bases, and 26 bases stayed unmatched. The CDR3 bases are TGCGCCAGCAGCCAACTCCCTGGACAGGTCGGGACAGGCCCCCCAACCCACGAGCAGTACTTC. Amino acids: CASSQLPGQVGTGPPTHEQYF.

There are a few counts of this clonotype. The rearrangement joins TRBV6-6 to TRBJ1-1; 10 bases align to TRBD1. The V gene's germline CDR1 is MNHNY and CDR2 SVGAGI (reference sequence). The J segment lost 5 bases and the V segment lost 5 bases, leaving 8 bases of the junction unmatched. This CDR3 comprises 15 residues. This CDR3 is CASSTAGQGRTEAFF. Written as DNA, the CDR3 is TGTGCCAGCAGTACGGCGGGACAGGGGAGGACTGAAGCTTTCTTT.